A single sample is the source of the 31 T cell receptor beta chains below, sequenced in a study of CD8+ T cells in alopecia areata. This sample's treatment: oral pan-JAK inhibitor, 5-10 mg twice daily. Sequencing templates came from extracted RNA that was reverse transcribed into cDNA. Profiling relied on immunoSEQ multiplex PCR, and the TCRdb table lists in-frame clones only, not all of them. The data hold around 200,000 clones, with about three fifths observed a single time. The material sequenced was CD8+ T cells sorted from blood, taken at week 24, from a patient treated with tofacitinib. The origin of the receptors is a human donor with alopecia areata.

This clone occurred a few times. The gene calls are TRBV13 and TRBJ1-4; D remains unclear. The germline gives CDR1 PRHDT, CDR2 FYEKMQ (reference sequence). CDR3 length equals 18 residues. The V gene lost 1 base and the J gene lost 2 bases, with 17 bases spanning the gap. The CDR3 spells CASSLARRGGRTNEKLFF. CDR3 sequence (DNA): TGTGCCAGCAGCTTAGCCCGCCGGGGAGGGAGGACTAATGAAAAACTGTTTTTT. The variable domain in full, with the rest retrieved from reference TRBV13 and TRBJ1-4, is AAGVIQSPRHLIKEKRETATLKCYPIPRHDTVYWYQQGPGQDPQFLISFYEKMQSDKGSIPDRFSAQQFSDYHSELNMSSLELGDSALYFCASSLARRGGRTNEKLFFGSGTQLSVL.

This clone was picked up a small number of times. The chain couples TRBV5-1 to TRBJ2-2; the D gene could be TRBD1 or TRBD2 (5 bases each). Per the germline V gene, CDR1 is SGHRS and CDR2 is YFSETQ. The germline V and J ends were trimmed by 4 bases and 4 bases, with 20 bases remaining between them. The CDR3 extends over 17 amino acids. The CDR3 region is CASSPPGDPSSTGELFF. The CDR3 nucleotides are TGCGCCAGCAGCCCCCCCGGGGACCCCTCTTCCACCGGGGAGCTGTTTTTT.

The chain combines TRBV5-1 with TRBJ2-2, with TRBD1 matching over 9 bases. J lost 7 bases, V lost 6 bases, and 10 bases had no gene match. There are 15 residues in the CDR3. Germline V CDR1 and CDR2: SGHRS, YFSETQ. The CDR3 spells CASNPNRGLYGELFF. DNA for the CDR3: TGCGCCAGCAACCCGAACAGGGGGCTTTACGGGGAGCTGTTTTTT.

This chain uses TRBV7-9 with TRBJ1-2, with D uncertain. CDR3 length: 13 amino acids. Germline V gene lookup returns CDR1 SEHNR and CDR2 FQNEAQ (reference sequence). Trimming removed 3 bases from V and 0 bases from J, with 5 bases in between. CDR3 residues: CASSLHANYGYTF. Written as DNA, the CDR3 is TGTGCCAGCAGCTTGCACGCTAACTATGGCTACACCTTC.

This clone turned up a few times. The chain is built from TRBV25-1 and TRBJ2-7; tentatively, D is TRBD1 or TRBD2 (6 bases each). The CDR3 length is 11 residues. Trimming took 6 bases from V and 6 from J, leaving 9 bases between them. The germline V gene has CDR1 MGHDK and CDR2 SYGVNS. The CDR3 coding sequence is TGTGCCAGCAGAGGGGGGCGCGAGCAGTACTTC. Its translation: CASRGGREQYF.

The rearrangement joins TRBV2 to TRBJ1-2; D is unclear. Per germline, CDR1 SNHLY and CDR2 FYNNEI. The V and J ends lost 7 bases and 0 bases respectively, with 12 bases between them. This CDR3 spans 14 amino acids. The chain's CDR3 is CASMESGANYGYTF. The CDR3 DNA reads as TGTGCCAGCATGGAGTCTGGAGCTAACTATGGCTACACCTTC.

The chain uses TRBV5-6 and TRBJ1-4; D gene unclear. Germline CDR1 and CDR2: SGHDT and YYEEEE. Deletions cut 0 bases from V and 11 bases from J, with 11 bases between. The CDR3 has 13 residues. The CDR3 region is CASSLGRTVKLFF. CDR3 nucleotide sequence: TGTGCCAGCAGCTTGGGGAGGACGGTGAAACTGTTTTTT.

The chain carries TRBV6-5 and TRBJ1-6, with TRBD1 matching over 7 bases. With V trimmed by 10 bases and J by 7 bases, 7 bases remained unmatched. The CDR3 consists of 13 residues. CDR1 and CDR2 (germline): MNHEY, SVGAGI. CDR3 sequence (DNA): TGTGCCACCTTCCGGGACAGAAATTCACCCCTCCACTTT. It specifies CATFRDRNSPLHF.

V gene TRBV2 combines with J gene TRBJ2-2, with D unclear. V dropped 1 base and J dropped 3 bases, with 9 bases sitting between them. Germline-derived CDR1 and CDR2 are SNHLY and FYNNEI. The CDR3 contains 15 residues. In nucleotides, the CDR3 is TGTGCCAGCAGTGAAGTCCAGGACCACACCGGGGAGCTGTTTTTT. Protein sequence: CASSEVQDHTGELFF.

This sequence joins TRBV6-5 and TRBJ1-1; no definite D call. CDR1 and CDR2 (germline): MNHEY, SVGAGI. The CDR3 is 14 residues long. Trimming stripped 2 bases from V and 1 base from J, with 8 bases between. CDR3 in amino acids: CASSYKRENTEAFF. The CDR3 DNA reads as TGTGCCAGCAGTTACAAGAGGGAGAACACTGAAGCTTTCTTT.

The rearrangement joins TRBV11-3 to TRBJ2-3; D call uncertain. The germline gives CDR1 SGHNT, CDR2 YENEEA. The V end lost 3 bases, the J end lost 6 bases, and 7 bases lay between the germline ends. The CDR3 spans 12 residues. The DNA of the CDR3 is TGTGCCAGCAGCTTTTCTCCCGATACGCAGTATTTT. Residues: CASSFSPDTQYF. The whole variable domain, filled in from reference TRBV11-3 and TRBJ2-3, reads EAGVVQSPRYKIIEKKQPVAFWCNPISGHNTLYWYLQNLGQGPELLIRYENEEAVDDSQLPKDRFSAERLKGVDSTLKIQPAELGDSAVYLCASSFSPDTQYFGPGTRLTVL.

The CDR3 region is CASSLTGRNTEAFF. The CDR3 region has the DNA TGTGCCAGCAGTCTGACAGGGAGGAACACTGAAGCTTTCTTT. V usage is TRBV2 and J usage is TRBJ1-1, with 7 bases identical to TRBD1. V lost 5 bases to trimming and J lost 1 base; unmatched junction nucleotides: 4. The germline gives CDR1 SNHLY, CDR2 FYNNEI. This CDR3 is 14 amino acids long.

This clone was observed a few times. The chain employs TRBV19 and TRBJ2-5; D is ambiguous. Between the trimmed V and J ends, which lost 4 bases and 1 base, there was a span of 10 bases. This CDR3 spans 14 amino acids. CDR1 and CDR2 from the germline V gene are LNHDA and SQIVND (reference sequence). Written as DNA, the CDR3 is TGTGCCAGTAGTAAGTTGCGGTTCCAAGAGACCCAGTACTTC. It is translated as CASSKLRFQETQYF. Full variable domain (rest looked up from reference TRBV19 and TRBJ2-5): DGGITQSPKYLFRKEGQNVTLSCEQNLNHDAMYWYRQDPGQGLRLIYYSQIVNDFQKGDIAEGYSVSREKKESFPLTVTSAQKNPTAFYLCASSKLRFQETQYFGPGTRLLVL.

The CDR3, as DNA: TGCGCCAGCAGCCCAAGGACAGGGGGCGTCTACGAGCAGTACTTC. Its protein is CASSPRTGGVYEQYF. V usage is TRBV4-1 and J usage is TRBJ2-7; 11 nucleotides align to TRBD1. Losses at the gene ends were 4 bases for V and 3 bases for J; bases not matched to a gene: 5. The CDR3 is 15 amino acids. Germline CDR1 and CDR2: MGHRA and YSYEKL.

The rearrangement uses TRBV4-1 and TRBJ2-2, with no clear D. Trimming cost V 1 base and J 6 bases, with 6 bases left between them. CDR1 MGHRA and CDR2 YSYEKL come from the germline V gene. This CDR3 contains 13 residues. The CDR3 DNA sequence: TGCGCCAGCAGCCAAGGCACTCCCGGGGAGCTGTTTTTT. Amino acid sequence: CASSQGTPGELFF.

The chain has TRBV9 and TRBJ1-5, with unresolved D. This CDR3 region has 15 residues. Germline assignment: CDR1 SGDLS and CDR2 YYNGEE. V lost 0 bases and J 7 bases, leaving 14 bases between the germline ends. In DNA, the CDR3 is TGTGCCAGCAGCGTAGCTACGAGGGCGGCCCAGCCCCAGCATTTT. Its translation is CASSVATRAAQPQHF.

This clone was seen only a few times. This chain connects TRBV5-6 to TRBJ1-1; 10 bases line up with TRBD1. Germline CDR1 SGHDT, CDR2 YYEEEE. V trimming: 2 bases; J trimming: 3 bases; junction bases outside the gene matches: 1. This CDR3 is 14 amino acids long. This CDR3 is CASSFGQGDTEAFF. The CDR3, as DNA: TGTGCCAGCAGCTTCGGACAGGGGGACACTGAAGCTTTCTTT. Complete variable domain (other parts from reference TRBV5-6 and TRBJ1-1): DAGVTQSPTHLIKTRGQQVTLRCSPKSGHDTVSWYQQALGQGPQFIFQYYEEEERQRGNFPDRFSGHQFPNYSSELNVNALLLGDSALYLCASSFGQGDTEAFFGQGTRLTVV.

The CDR3 region has the DNA TGTGCCAGCAGTGAGGGCAGGAGCTCCTACGAGCAGTACTTC. Translating it yields CASSEGRSSYEQYF. The rearrangement uses TRBV2 and TRBJ2-7; D not certain. There are 14 residues in the CDR3. The germline V gene encodes CDR1 SNHLY and CDR2 FYNNEI. V lost 3 bases and J 0 bases, leaving 9 bases between the germline ends. Drawing the rest from reference TRBV2 and TRBJ2-7, the complete variable domain is EPEVTQTPSHQVTQMGQEVILRCVPISNHLYFYWYRQILGQKVEFLVSFYNNEISEKSEIFDDQFSVERPDGSNFTLKIRSTKLEDSAMYFCASSEGRSSYEQYFGPGTRLTVT.

This clone was seen a single time. This rearrangement joins TRBV30 to TRBJ2-3, with 9 bases identical to TRBD1. This CDR3 has 14 amino acids. Germline V gene data show CDR1 as GTSNPN and CDR2 as SVGIG (reference sequence). Unmatched junction bases numbered 0, after V lost 1 base and J lost 1 base. CDR3 loop: CAWSDRGRTDTQYF. DNA of the CDR3: TGTGCCTGGAGTGACAGGGGGCGCACAGATACGCAGTATTTT.

The V gene is TRBV27, the J gene TRBJ1-6, with unresolved D. Germline CDR1 MNHEY, CDR2 SMNVEV (reference sequence). The CDR3 runs to 13 residues. V gave up 1 base and J gave up 9 bases, with 7 bases separating them. CDR3 sequence reads: CASSLYPGSPLHF. For the CDR3, the DNA is TGTGCCAGCAGTTTATACCCGGGTTCACCCCTCCACTTT.

V is TRBV18 and J is TRBJ2-5; 9 nucleotides align to TRBD2. The CDR3 has 14 amino acids. Per germline, CDR1 KGHSH and CDR2 LQKENI. V was clipped by 6 bases and J by 5 bases; unmatched bases: 7. The CDR3 nucleotides read TGTGCCAGCTCTCCTTGGACTAGCGATGAGACCCAGTACTTC. This translates into CASSPWTSDETQYF.

This clone was observed a handful of times. The rearrangement uses TRBV7-9 and TRBJ2-1, with no clear D. The CDR3 runs 11 residues. Germline V gives CDR1 SEHNR, CDR2 FQNEAQ (reference sequence). The germline V and J ends were trimmed by 2 bases and 9 bases, with 5 bases remaining between them. In DNA, the CDR3 is TGTGCCAGCAGCTTATTTCCTGAGCAGTTCTTC. Its translation: CASSLFPEQFF.

This clone was counted between two and nine times. This sequence joins TRBV2 and TRBJ1-6; D is undetermined. The V end lost 4 bases, the J end lost 10 bases, and 14 bases lay between the germline ends. The CDR3 consists of 14 residues. Germline CDR1 SNHLY, CDR2 FYNNEI. CDR3 nucleotide sequence: TGTGCCAGCAGTGTTCGAAAAGCAGGATCACCCCTCCACTTT. This translates into CASSVRKAGSPLHF.

Concerning this clone itself: Germline is not matched at one junction end, which may reflect a read error. The J gene is TRBJ2-6, the V gene TRBV7-6; D perhaps matches TRBD1 (5 bases). The CDR3 runs to 17 residues. Germline V gene lookup returns CDR1 SGHVS and CDR2 FNYEAQ. The CDR3 protein is CASSPQGLSSGANVLTF. The DNA of the CDR3 is TGTGCTAGCAGCCCTCAGGGCCTCAGCTCTGGGGCCAACGTCCTGACTTTC.

This clone was detected a few times. The chain joins TRBV2 to TRBJ1-1, with 8 bases lining up with TRBD1. After removal of 1 base from V and 3 bases from J, the junction contained 4 bases not matched to a gene. This CDR3 has 15 amino acids. Germline-derived CDR1 and CDR2 are SNHLY and FYNNEI. CDR3 sequence: CASSEGQGAYTEAFF. The CDR3 DNA is TGTGCCAGCAGTGAAGGGCAGGGGGCCTACACTGAAGCTTTCTTT.

Turning to this clone: This sample also contains other DNA sequences that code for the same CDR3. The chain has TRBV5-1 and TRBJ1-5; D is possibly TRBD1 (5 bases). The CDR3 has 14 residues. The germline V and J ends were trimmed by 4 bases and 1 base, with 9 bases remaining between them. Per the germline V gene, CDR1 is SGHRS and CDR2 is YFSETQ. CDR3 loop: CASSLGGSNQPQHF. The DNA of the CDR3 is TGCGCCAGCAGCCTGGGGGGAAGCAATCAGCCCCAGCATTTT.

The rearrangement links TRBV2 to TRBJ2-1; D perhaps matches TRBD2 (6 bases). CDR3 length: 15 amino acids. Looked up from germline, CDR1 is SNHLY and CDR2 is FYNNEI. V was clipped by 5 bases and J by 0 bases, with 11 bases between them. The CDR3 spells CASSLAESSYNEQFF. For the CDR3, the DNA is TGTGCCAGCAGTTTAGCGGAGAGCTCCTACAATGAGCAGTTCTTC.

In this sample, this clone turned up a few times. The chain has TRBV29-1 and TRBJ2-1, with TRBD2 matching 7 bases. Trimming at V came to 3 bases and at J to 5 bases, leaving 10 bases not matched to a gene. In germline, CDR1 is SQVTM, CDR2 ANQGSEA. The CDR3 is 15 amino acids. Here the CDR3 reads CSVEETSSGHNEQFF. The CDR3 DNA follows: TGCAGCGTTGAGGAGACTAGCAGTGGTCACAATGAGCAGTTCTTC.

V usage is TRBV30 and J usage is TRBJ2-7, with TRBD1 as a possible D gene (6 bases). Deletions cut 0 bases from V and 2 bases from J, with 11 bases between. CDR1 and CDR2 from the germline V gene are GTSNPN and SVGIG (reference sequence). The CDR3 spans 14 residues. This CDR3 reads CAWSVRQATYEQYF. The CDR3 DNA is TGTGCCTGGAGTGTACGACAGGCCACCTACGAGCAGTACTTC.

The chain combines TRBV13 with TRBJ2-5; D not resolved. The V and J ends lost 0 bases and 5 bases respectively, with 13 bases between them. The CDR3 covers 15 residues. Germline V gene sequence: CDR1 PRHDT, CDR2 FYEKMQ (reference sequence). This chain's CDR3 is CASSLGQGLPETQYF. The CDR3 nucleotides read TGTGCCAGCAGCTTAGGACAAGGGCTACCGGAGACCCAGTACTTC.

This clone was picked up a small number of times. The gene calls are TRBV14 and TRBJ2-3; 8 bases map to TRBD2. This CDR3 spans 16 amino acids. Germline V gene sequence: CDR1 SGHDN, CDR2 FVKESK. The J segment lost 2 bases and the V segment lost 1 base, leaving 5 bases of the junction unmatched. CDR3 nucleotides: TGTGCCAGCAGCCAAGTCGCGGGGGGCCACACAGATACGCAGTATTTT. Translated, it gives CASSQVAGGHTDTQYF.